This TCR beta chain was profiled in a study of response to subunit inactivated influenza vaccine. Findings of the study overall: Every seasonal influenza vaccination brings in few new T cells, the authors suggested.

This clonotype was observed a handful of times. Antigen specificity is unknown. This CDR3 spans 16 amino acids. J lost 4 bases, V lost 4 bases, and 9 bases had no gene match. In germline, CDR1 is SNHLY, CDR2 FYNNEI. TCRdb fed the RT-PCR reads into MiXCR, producing one record per CDR3 protein. The data show fewer than 250,000 distinct CDR3 sequences, around 15% seen once. The TCR comes from a man aged 45-65 years who received an inactivated influenza vaccine. The sample was CD8+ T cells sorted from PBMCs, taken about 5 days after vaccination. The chain combines TRBV2 with TRBJ2-5; 10 bases are shared with TRBD2. The CDR3 nucleotides read TGTGCCAGCAGTGCTGCCAGCGGGAGGGGCGGAGAGACCCAGTACTTC. This codes for CASSAASGRGGETQYF. Complete variable domain (other parts from reference TRBV2 and TRBJ2-5): EPEVTQTPSHQVTQMGQEVILRCVPISNHLYFYWYRQILGQKVEFLVSFYNNEISEKSEIFDDQFSVERPDGSNFTLKIRSTKLEDSAMYFCASSAASGRGGETQYFGPGTRLLVL.